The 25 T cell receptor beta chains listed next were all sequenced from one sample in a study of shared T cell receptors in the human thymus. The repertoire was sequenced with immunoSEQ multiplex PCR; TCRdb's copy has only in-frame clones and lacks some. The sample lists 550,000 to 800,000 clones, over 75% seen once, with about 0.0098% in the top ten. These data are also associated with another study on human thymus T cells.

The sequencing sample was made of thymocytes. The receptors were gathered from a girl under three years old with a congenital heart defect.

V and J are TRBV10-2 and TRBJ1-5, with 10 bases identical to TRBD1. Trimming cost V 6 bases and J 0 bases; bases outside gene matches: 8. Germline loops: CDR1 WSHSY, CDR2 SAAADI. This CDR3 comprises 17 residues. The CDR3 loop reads CASRGTGDSYSNQPQHF. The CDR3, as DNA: TGCGCCAGCAGAGGGACAGGGGATTCCTATAGCAATCAGCCCCAGCATTTT.

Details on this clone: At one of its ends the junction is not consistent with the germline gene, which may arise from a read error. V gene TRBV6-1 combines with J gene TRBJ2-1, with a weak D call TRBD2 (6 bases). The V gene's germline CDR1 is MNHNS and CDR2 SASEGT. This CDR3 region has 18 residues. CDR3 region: CASSEALSWDSRPHEQFF. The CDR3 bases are TGTGCCAGTAGTGAAGCACTCTCCTGGGACTCGAGGCCCCATGAGCAGTTCTTC.

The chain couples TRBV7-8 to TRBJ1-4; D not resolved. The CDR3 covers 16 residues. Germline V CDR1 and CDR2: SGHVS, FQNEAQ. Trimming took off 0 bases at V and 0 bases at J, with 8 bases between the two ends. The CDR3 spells CASSLAQIPTNEKLFF. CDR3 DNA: TGTGCCAGCAGCTTAGCCCAGATACCAACTAATGAAAAACTGTTTTTT. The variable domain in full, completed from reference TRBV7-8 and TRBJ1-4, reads GAGVSQSPRYKVAKRGQDVALRCDPISGHVSLFWYQQALGQGPEFLTYFQNEAQLDKSGLPSDRFFAERPEGSVSTLKIQRTQQEDSAVYLCASSLAQIPTNEKLFFGSGTQLSVL.

The CDR3 bases are TGCGCCAGCAGAGTTCTAGCGGGGGGGCTGAAGAACACAGATACGCAGTATTTT. Its translation is CASRVLAGGLKNTDTQYF. This chain links TRBV4-1 with TRBJ2-3, with 12 positions matching TRBD2. Germline CDR1 is MGHRA and CDR2 is YSYEKL. The V and J ends lost 6 bases and 2 bases, in that order; junction bases with no gene match: 12. This CDR3 has 18 amino acids.

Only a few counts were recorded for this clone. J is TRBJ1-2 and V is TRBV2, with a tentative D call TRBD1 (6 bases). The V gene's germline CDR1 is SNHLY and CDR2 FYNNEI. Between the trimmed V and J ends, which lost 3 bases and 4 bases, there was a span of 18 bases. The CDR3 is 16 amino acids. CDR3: CASSDSPGDVGYGYTF. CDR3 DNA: TGTGCCAGCAGTGACTCTCCAGGGGACGTTGGCTATGGCTACACCTTC. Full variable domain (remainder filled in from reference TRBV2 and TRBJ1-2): EPEVTQTPSHQVTQMGQEVILRCVPISNHLYFYWYRQILGQKVEFLVSFYNNEISEKSEIFDDQFSVERPDGSNFTLKIRSTKLEDSAMYFCASSDSPGDVGYGYTFGSGTRLTVV.

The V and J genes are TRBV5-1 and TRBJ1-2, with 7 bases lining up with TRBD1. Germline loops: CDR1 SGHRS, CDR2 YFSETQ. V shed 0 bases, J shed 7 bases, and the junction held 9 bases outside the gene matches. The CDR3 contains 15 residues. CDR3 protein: CASSLGERGRSGYTF. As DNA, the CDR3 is TGCGCCAGCAGCTTGGGTGAGAGGGGGCGGAGTGGCTACACCTTC.

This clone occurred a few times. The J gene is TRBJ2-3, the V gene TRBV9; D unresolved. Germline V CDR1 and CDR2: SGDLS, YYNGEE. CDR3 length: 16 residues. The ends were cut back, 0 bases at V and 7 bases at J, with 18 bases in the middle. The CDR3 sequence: CASSVGEFLLLNTQYF. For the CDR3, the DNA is TGTGCCAGCAGCGTAGGAGAGTTCTTGCTTTTAAATACGCAGTATTTT.

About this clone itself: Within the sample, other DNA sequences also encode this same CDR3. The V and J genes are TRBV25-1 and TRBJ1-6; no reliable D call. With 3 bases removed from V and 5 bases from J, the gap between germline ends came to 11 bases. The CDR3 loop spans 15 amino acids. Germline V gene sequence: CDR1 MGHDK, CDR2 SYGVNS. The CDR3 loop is CASSELRVNNSPLHF. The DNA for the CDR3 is TGTGCCAGCAGTGAGTTGCGGGTTAATAATTCACCCCTCCACTTT.

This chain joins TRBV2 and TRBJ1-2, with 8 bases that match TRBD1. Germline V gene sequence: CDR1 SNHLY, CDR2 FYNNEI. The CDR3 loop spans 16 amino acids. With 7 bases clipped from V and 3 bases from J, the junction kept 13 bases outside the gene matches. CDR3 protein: CASKKDRVGEDYGYTF. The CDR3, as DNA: TGTGCCAGCAAGAAGGACAGGGTGGGCGAGGACTATGGCTACACCTTC.

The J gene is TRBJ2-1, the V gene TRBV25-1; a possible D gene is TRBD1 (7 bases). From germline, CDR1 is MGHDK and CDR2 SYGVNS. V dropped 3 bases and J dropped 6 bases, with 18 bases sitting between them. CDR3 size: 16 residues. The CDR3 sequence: CASSEGGIGQANEQFF. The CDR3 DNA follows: TGTGCCAGCAGTGAGGGGGGAATAGGACAGGCCAATGAGCAGTTCTTC.

The CDR3 reads CASNRGDSNYGYTF. Here the CDR3 DNA reads TGCGCCAGCAACCGTGGGGACAGCAACTATGGCTACACCTTC. The rearrangement links TRBV5-1 to TRBJ1-2; 7 nucleotides match TRBD1. The germline CDR1 and CDR2 sequences are SGHRS and YFSETQ. Trimming cost V 6 bases and J 2 bases; bases outside gene matches: 7. The length of the CDR3 is 14 residues.

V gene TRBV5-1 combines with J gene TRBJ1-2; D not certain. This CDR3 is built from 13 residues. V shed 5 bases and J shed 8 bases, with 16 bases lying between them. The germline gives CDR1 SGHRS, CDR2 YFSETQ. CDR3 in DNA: TGCGCCAGCAGTTTCGGATACCTGCGGGGCTACACCTTC. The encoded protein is CASSFGYLRGYTF.

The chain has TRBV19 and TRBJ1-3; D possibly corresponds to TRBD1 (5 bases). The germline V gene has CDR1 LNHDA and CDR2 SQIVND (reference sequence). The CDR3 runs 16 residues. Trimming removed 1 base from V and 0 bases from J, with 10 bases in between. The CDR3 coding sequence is TGTGCCAGTAGTATAGTCGACAGCTACTCTGGAAACACCATATATTTT. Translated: CASSIVDSYSGNTIYF.

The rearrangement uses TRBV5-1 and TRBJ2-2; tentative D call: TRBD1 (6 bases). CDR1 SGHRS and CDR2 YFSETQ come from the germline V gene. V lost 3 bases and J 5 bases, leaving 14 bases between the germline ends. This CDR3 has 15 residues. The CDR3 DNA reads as TGCGCCAGCAGCTCACCGGGACACCAAACCGGGGAGCTGTTTTTT. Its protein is CASSSPGHQTGELFF.

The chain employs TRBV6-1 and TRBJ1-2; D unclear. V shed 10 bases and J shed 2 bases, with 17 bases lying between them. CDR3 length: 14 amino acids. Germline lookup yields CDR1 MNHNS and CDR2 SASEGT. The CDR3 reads CAITRPGINYGYTF. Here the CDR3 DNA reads TGTGCCATCACCCGTCCGGGGATCAACTATGGCTACACCTTC.

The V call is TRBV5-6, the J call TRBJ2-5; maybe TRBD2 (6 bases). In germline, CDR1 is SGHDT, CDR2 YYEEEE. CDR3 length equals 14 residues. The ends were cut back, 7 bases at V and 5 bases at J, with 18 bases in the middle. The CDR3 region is CASAPGLRGETQYF. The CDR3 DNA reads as TGTGCCAGCGCACCGGGCCTCCGGGGGGAGACCCAGTACTTC.

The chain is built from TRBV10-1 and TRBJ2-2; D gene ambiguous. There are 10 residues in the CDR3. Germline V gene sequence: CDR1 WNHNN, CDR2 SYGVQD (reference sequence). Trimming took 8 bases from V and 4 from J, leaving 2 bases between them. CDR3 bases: TGCGCCAGCCGCACCGGGGAGCTGTTTTTT. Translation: CASRTGELFF.

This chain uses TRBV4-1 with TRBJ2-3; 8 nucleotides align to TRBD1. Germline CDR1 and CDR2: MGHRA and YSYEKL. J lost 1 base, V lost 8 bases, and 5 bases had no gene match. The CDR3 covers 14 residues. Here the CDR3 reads CASGQGAGTDTQYF. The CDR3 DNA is TGCGCCAGCGGGCAGGGGGCTGGCACAGATACGCAGTATTTT.

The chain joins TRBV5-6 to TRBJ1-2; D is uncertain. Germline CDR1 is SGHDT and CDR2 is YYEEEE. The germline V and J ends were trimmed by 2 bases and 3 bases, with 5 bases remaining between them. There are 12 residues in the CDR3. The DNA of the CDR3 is TGTGCCAGCAGCTTCCGGTACTATGGCTACACCTTC. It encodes CASSFRYYGYTF.

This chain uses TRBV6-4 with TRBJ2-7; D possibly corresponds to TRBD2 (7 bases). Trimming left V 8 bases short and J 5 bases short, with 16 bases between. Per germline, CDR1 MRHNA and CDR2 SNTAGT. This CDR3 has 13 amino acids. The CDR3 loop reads CASLGGGRNEQYF. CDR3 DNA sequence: TGTGCCAGCTTGGGGGGGGGCAGGAACGAGCAGTACTTC.

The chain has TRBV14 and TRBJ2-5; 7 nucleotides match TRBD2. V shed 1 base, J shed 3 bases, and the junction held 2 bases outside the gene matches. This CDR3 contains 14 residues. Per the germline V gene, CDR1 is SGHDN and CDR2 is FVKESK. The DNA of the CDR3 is TGTGCCAGCAGCCAAGGGGACTACAAAGAGACCCAGTACTTC. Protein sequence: CASSQGDYKETQYF. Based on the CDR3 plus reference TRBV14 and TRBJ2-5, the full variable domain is EAGVTQFPSHSVIEKGQTVTLRCDPISGHDNLYWYRRVMGKEIKFLLHFVKESKQDESGMPNNRFLAERTGGTYSTLKVQPAELEDSGVYFCASSQGDYKETQYFGPGTRLLVL.

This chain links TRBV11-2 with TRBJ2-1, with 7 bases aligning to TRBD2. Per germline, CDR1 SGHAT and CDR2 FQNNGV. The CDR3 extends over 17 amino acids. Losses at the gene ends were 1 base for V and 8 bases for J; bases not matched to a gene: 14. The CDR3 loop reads CASSLVGGLSAGDEQFF. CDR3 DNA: TGTGCCAGCAGCTTAGTGGGTGGACTATCCGCGGGGGATGAGCAGTTCTTC.

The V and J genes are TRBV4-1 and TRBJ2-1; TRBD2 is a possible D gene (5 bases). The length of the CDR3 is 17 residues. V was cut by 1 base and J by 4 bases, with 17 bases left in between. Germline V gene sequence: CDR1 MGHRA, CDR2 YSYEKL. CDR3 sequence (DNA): TGCGCCAGCAGCCAAGCTCTCGGGGAAGCTGGGTACAATGAGCAGTTCTTC. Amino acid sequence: CASSQALGEAGYNEQFF.

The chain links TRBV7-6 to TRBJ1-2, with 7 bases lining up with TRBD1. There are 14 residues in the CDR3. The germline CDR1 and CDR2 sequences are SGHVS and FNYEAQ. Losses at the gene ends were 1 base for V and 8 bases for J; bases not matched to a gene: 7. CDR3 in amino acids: CASSLGTGQGGYTF. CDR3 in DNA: TGTGCCAGCAGCTTAGGGACAGGCCAGGGAGGCTACACCTTC.

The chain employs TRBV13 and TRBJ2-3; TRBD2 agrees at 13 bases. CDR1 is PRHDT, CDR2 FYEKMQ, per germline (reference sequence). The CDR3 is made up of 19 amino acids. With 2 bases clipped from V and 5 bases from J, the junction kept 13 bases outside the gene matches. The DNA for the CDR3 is TGTGCCAGCAGCTTAAATAAACCCGGGACTAGCGGGGCCCAAGATACGCAGTATTTT. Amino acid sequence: CASSLNKPGTSGAQDTQYF.